Described below is a single TCR beta chain sequence and its context. The antigen is not known. This table comes from immunoSEQ multiplex PCR, and its TCRdb copy is limited to in-frame clones, with some not included. Of approximately 37,000 clones in the sample, approximately 70% were seen once. V lost 0 bases and J lost 4; bases outside the gene matches: 13. The CDR3 sequence is 21 residues long. Germline CDR1 is SGHRS and CDR2 is YFSETQ. These data originate in a study of vaccination effects on CD4 cells after COVID-19. At the level of the study: The culture medium for some 2 million PBMC per well included 10 IU/ml IL-2 and about 9.1 ug/ml peptides.

Researchers isolated CD4+ T cells once less than twelve days of culture had elapsed. Participants were vaccinated with two doses of either the BNT162b2 or mRNA-1273 vaccine. Vaccinated participants had no history of SARS-CoV-2 infection and tested negative for nucleocapsid antibodies. The authors exchanged half the medium for IL-2 medium on days 3 and 7. Study-wide results and limits: Infection- and vaccine-induced clones contracted markedly late after vaccination.

This rearrangement joins TRBV5-1 to TRBJ2-1; the match to TRBD2 covers 16 bases. The specimen comprised CD4+ T cells from PBMCs cultured without peptide, sampled after COVID-19 vaccination. The receptor's source is a human donor who received a COVID-19 vaccine. CDR3 DNA: TGCGCCAGCAGCTTGGCCGGGACTAGCGGGAGGGCAAGCGTCATTTACAATGAGCAGTTCTTC. Amino acid sequence: CASSLAGTSGRASVIYNEQFF.